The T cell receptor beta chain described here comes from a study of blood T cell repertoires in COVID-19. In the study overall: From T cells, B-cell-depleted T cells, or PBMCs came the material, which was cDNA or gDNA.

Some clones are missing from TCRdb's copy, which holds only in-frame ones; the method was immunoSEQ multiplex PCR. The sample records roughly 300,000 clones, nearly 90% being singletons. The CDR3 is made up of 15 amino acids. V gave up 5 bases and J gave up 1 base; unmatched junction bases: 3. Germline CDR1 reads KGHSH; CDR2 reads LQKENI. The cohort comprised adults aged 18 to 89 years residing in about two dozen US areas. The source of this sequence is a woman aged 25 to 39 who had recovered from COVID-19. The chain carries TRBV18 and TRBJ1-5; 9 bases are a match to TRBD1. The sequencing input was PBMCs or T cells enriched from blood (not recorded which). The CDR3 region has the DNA TGTGCCAGCTCAGGACAGGGGACAAGCAATCAGCCCCAGCATTTT. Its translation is CASSGQGTSNQPQHF.